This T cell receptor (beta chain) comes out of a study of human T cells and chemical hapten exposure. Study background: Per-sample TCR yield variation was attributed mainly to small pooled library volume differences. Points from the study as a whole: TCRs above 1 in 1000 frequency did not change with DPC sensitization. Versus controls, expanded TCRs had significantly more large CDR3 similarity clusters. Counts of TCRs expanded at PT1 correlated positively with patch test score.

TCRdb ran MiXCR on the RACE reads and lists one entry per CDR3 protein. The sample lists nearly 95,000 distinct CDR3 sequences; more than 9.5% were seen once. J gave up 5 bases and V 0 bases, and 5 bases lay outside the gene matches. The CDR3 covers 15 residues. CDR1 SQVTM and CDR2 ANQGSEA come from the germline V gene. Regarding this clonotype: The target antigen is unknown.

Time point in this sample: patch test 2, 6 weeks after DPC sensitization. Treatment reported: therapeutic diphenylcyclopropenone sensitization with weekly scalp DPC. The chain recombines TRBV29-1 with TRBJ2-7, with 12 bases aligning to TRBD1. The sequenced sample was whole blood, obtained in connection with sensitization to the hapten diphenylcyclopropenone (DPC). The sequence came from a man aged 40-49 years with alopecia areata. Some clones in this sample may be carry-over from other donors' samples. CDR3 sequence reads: CSVEDSGTGGNEQYF. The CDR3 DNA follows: TGCAGCGTTGAAGATTCCGGGACAGGGGGCAACGAGCAGTACTTC.